This T cell receptor beta chain was found in a study of cytomegalovirus exposure and HLA in healthy donors. Study findings and constraints: Subsequent analysis found a tendency for first-cohort TCR clusters to co-occur within the 120 or so validation repertoires. Reports credit the classifier with highly specific, highly sensitive diagnosis of cytomegalovirus status. A list of approximately 160 TCR beta chains associated with cytomegalovirus was given. Most TCR sequences were rare, but some public TCRs occurred in many donors.

Germline CDR1 and CDR2: SGHRS and YFSETQ. V lost 3 bases and J lost 8; bases outside the gene matches: 15. This CDR3 is built from 16 residues. Comment on this clone: As yet, its antigen is unknown.

Profiling relied on immunoSEQ multiplex PCR, and the TCRdb table lists in-frame clones only, not all of them. The repertoire holds approximately 150,000 clones, with about 89% as singletons. The specimen was PBMCs. This receptor was taken from a young man in good health and CMV-seropositive. The chain combines TRBV5-1 with TRBJ1-1; 8 nucleotides agree with TRBD1. The DNA for the CDR3 is TGCGCCAGCAGCTCGGAGAACAGGGGGTCCTTAATGGAAGCTTTCTTT. This translates into CASSSENRGSLMEAFF.